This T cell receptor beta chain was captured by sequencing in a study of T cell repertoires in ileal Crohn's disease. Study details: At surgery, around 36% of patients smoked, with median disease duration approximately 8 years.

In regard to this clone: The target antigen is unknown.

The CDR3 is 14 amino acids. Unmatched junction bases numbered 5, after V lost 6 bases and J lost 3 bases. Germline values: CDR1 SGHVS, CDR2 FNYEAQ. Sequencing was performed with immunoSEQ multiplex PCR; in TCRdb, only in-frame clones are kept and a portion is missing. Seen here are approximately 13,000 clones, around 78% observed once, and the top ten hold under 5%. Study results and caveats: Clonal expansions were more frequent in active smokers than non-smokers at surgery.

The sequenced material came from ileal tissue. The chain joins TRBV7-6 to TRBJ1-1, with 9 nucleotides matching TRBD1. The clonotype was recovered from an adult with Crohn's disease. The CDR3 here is CASRQGTGYTEAFF. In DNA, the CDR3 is TGTGCCAGCAGGCAAGGGACAGGGTACACTGAAGCTTTCTTT. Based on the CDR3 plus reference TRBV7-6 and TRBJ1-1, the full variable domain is GAGVSQSPRYKVTKRGQDVALRCDPISGHVSLYWYRQALGQGPEFLTYFNYEAQQDKSGLPNDRFSAERPEGSISTLTIQRTEQRDSAMYRCASRQGTGYTEAFFGQGTRLTVV.